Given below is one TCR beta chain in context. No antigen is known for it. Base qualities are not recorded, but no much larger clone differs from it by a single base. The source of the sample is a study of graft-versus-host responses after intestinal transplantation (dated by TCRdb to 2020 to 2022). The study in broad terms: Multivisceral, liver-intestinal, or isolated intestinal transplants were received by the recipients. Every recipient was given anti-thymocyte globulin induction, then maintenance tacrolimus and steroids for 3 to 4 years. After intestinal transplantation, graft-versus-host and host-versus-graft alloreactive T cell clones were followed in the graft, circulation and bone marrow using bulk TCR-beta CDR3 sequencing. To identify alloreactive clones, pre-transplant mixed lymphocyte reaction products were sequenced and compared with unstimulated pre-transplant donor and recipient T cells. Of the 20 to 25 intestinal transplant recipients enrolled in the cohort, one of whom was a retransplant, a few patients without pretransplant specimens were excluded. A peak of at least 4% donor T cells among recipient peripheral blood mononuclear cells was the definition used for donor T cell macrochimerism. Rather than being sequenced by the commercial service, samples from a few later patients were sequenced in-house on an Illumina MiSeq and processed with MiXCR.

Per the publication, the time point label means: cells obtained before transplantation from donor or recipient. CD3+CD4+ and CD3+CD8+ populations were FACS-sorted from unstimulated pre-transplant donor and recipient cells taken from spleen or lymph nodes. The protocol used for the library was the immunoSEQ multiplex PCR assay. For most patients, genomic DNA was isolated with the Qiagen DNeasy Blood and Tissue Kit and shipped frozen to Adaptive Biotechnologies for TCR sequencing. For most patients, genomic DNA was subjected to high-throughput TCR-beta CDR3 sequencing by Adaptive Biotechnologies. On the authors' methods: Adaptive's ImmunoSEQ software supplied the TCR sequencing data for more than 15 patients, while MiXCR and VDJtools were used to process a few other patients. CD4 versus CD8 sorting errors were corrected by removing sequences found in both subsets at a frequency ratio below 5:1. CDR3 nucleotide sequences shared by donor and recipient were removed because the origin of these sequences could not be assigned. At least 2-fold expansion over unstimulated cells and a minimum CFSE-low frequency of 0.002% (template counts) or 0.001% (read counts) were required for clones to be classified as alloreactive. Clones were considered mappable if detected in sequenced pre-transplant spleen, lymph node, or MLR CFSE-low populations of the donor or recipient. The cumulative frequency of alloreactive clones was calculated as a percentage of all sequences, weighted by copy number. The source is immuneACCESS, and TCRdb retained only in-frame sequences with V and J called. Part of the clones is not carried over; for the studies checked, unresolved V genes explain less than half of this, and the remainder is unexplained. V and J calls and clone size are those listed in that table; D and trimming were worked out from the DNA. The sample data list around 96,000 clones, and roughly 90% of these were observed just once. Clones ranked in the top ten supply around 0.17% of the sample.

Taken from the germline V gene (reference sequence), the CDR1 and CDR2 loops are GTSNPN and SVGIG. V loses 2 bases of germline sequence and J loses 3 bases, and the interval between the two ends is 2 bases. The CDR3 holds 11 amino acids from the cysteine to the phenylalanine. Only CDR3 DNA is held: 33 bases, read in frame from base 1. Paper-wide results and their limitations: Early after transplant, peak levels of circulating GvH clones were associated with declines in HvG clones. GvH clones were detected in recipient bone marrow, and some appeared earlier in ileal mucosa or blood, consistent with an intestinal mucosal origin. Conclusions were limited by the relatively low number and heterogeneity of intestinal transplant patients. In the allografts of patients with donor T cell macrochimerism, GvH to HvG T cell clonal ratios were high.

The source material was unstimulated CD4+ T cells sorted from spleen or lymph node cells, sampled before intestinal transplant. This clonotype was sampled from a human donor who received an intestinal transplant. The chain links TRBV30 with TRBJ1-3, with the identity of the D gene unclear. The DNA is TGTGCCTGGAGTCATGGAAACACCATATATTTT. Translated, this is CAWSHGNTIYF.